The next 18 T cell receptor beta chains were all read from a single sample in a study of blood T cells in healthy people across ages. Then a second PCR, running roughly 6 to 12 cycles, was carried out with a sample-barcoded 5' primer and a J-beta primer mix. Each CDR3 protein is one row after TCRdb ran MiXCR on the 5' RACE reads. The sample records approximately 1.5 million distinct CDR3 sequences, about 45% being singletons. Material: blood. These receptors were taken from a woman aged 18-35 years in good health.

V and J are TRBV30 and TRBJ1-1, with D possibly matching TRBD1 (6 bases). Deletions cut 5 bases from V and 1 base from J, with 11 bases between. This CDR3 spans 13 amino acids. CDR1 and CDR2 from the germline V gene are GTSNPN and SVGIG (reference sequence). The CDR3 sequence is CAWGGQPNTEAFF. CDR3 bases: TGTGCCTGGGGGGGACAACCGAACACTGAAGCTTTCTTT.

In DNA, the CDR3 is TGTGCCACCAGATATGGGGGGTTATTATACAATGAGCAGTTCTTC. Its protein is CATRYGGLLYNEQFF. This chain connects TRBV15 to TRBJ2-1; the D gene is possibly TRBD2 (6 bases). CDR1 and CDR2 (germline): LNHNV, YYDKDF (reference sequence). V gave up 6 bases and J gave up 4 bases, with 16 bases separating them. CDR3 length: 15 amino acids.

This clonotype was counted a few times. CDR3: CASSLEAGSLGYNEQYF. The CDR3 coding sequence is TGCGCCAGCAGCCTAGAAGCCGGCTCCTTAGGCTACAATGAGCAGTACTTC. This chain uses TRBV4-3 with TRBJ2-7; no clear D gene. V lost 4 bases and J lost 7, with 26 bases in between. From germline, CDR1 is LGHNA and CDR2 YSLEER. This CDR3 is 17 amino acids long.

This clonotype was detected only a few times. The chain couples TRBV5-6 to TRBJ1-2; weak D call: TRBD1 (5 bases). This CDR3 region has 14 residues. CDR1 is SGHDT, CDR2 YYEEEE, per germline. The germline V and J ends were trimmed by 5 bases and 3 bases, with 14 bases remaining between them. For the CDR3, the DNA is TGTGCCAGCAGACGGACACTCCGGGACTATGGCTACACCTTC. The encoded protein is CASRRTLRDYGYTF.

This clonotype was seen more than once but under ten times. This rearrangement joins TRBV20-1 to TRBJ2-3; 8 bases match TRBD1. CDR3 length: 16 residues. Germline loops: CDR1 DFQATT, CDR2 SNEGSKA (reference sequence). Germline trimming cut 1 base from V and 3 bases from J; bases unmatched to any gene: 9. CDR3 sequence reads: CSARADREDWTDTQYF. As DNA, the CDR3 is TGCAGTGCTAGAGCGGACAGGGAGGATTGGACAGATACGCAGTATTTT.

V and J are TRBV20-1 and TRBJ2-5; 7 bases are shared with TRBD2. Germline CDR1 DFQATT, CDR2 SNEGSKA (reference sequence). Trimming took 8 bases from V and 6 from J; bases not matched to a gene: 12. This CDR3 contains 13 residues. This chain's CDR3 is CSPKGSGAKTQYF. Here the CDR3 DNA reads TGCAGTCCCAAAGGGAGCGGGGCCAAGACCCAGTACTTC.

This chain joins TRBV6-6 and TRBJ1-2; TRBD1 agrees at 8 bases. Germline V gene data show CDR1 as MNHNY and CDR2 as SVGAGI (reference sequence). V dropped 5 bases and J dropped 8; count of bases not matched to a gene: 13. The CDR3 totals 15 residues. CDR3 protein: CASSPLDRAGKGYTF. CDR3 nucleotide sequence: TGTGCCAGCAGTCCGTTGGACAGGGCTGGAAAAGGCTACACCTTC.

The chain combines TRBV3-1 with TRBJ2-1; no clear D gene. Deletions cut 0 bases from V and 7 bases from J, with 10 bases between. The length of the CDR3 is 14 residues. Germline V gives CDR1 LGHDT, CDR2 YNNKEL (reference sequence). The CDR3 sequence: CASSQDTVMNEQFF. The CDR3 bases are TGTGCCAGCAGCCAAGATACCGTGATGAATGAGCAGTTCTTC.

In nucleotides, the CDR3 is TGTGCCAGCAGTATTACAGGGGGTGGCAATCAGCCCCAGCATTTT. It specifies CASSITGGGNQPQHF. The chain recombines TRBV27 with TRBJ1-5, with TRBD1 matching over 8 bases. CDR3 size: 15 residues. Germline V gene data show CDR1 as MNHEY and CDR2 as SMNVEV (reference sequence). J lost 2 bases, V lost 5 bases, and 5 bases had no gene match.

This clonotype occurred a few times. The CDR3 loop reads CASSSLSPLYNSPLHF. CDR3 nucleotide sequence: TGTGCCAGCAGCAGTTTAAGCCCCCTCTATAATTCACCCCTCCACTTT. J is TRBJ1-6 and V is TRBV27; no definite D call. Per germline, CDR1 MNHEY and CDR2 SMNVEV (reference sequence). The CDR3 is made up of 16 amino acids. V lost 6 bases, J lost 3 bases, and 15 bases lay in between.

The chain carries TRBV5-1 and TRBJ1-2, with a possible D match to TRBD1 (5 bases). Looked up from germline, CDR1 is SGHRS and CDR2 is YFSETQ. With 3 bases removed from V and 4 bases from J, the gap between germline ends came to 19 bases. This CDR3 has 16 amino acids. DNA of the CDR3: TGCGCCAGCAGCTCAGCGGTCGAAGGGACGGGCTATGGCTACACCTTC. This encodes CASSSAVEGTGYGYTF. Based on the CDR3 plus reference TRBV5-1 and TRBJ1-2, the full variable domain is KAGVTQTPRYLIKTRGQQVTLSCSPISGHRSVSWYQQTPGQGLQFLFEYFSETQRNKGNFPGRFSGRQFSNSRSEMNVSTLELGDSALYLCASSSAVEGTGYGYTFGSGTRLTVV.

V gene TRBV5-5 combines with J gene TRBJ2-1; D is unclear. CDR1 and CDR2 (germline): SGHKS, YYEKEE (reference sequence). Trimming stripped 1 base from V and 2 bases from J, with 7 bases between. The CDR3 runs 14 residues. The CDR3 sequence: CASSLIGPYNEQFF. The CDR3 DNA is TGTGCCAGCAGCTTGATAGGGCCCTACAATGAGCAGTTCTTC. The variable domain in full, completed from reference TRBV5-5 and TRBJ2-1, reads DAGVTQSPTHLIKTRGQQVTLRCSPISGHKSVSWYQQVLGQGPQFIFQYYEKEERGRGNFPDRFSARQFPNYSSELNVNALLLGDSALYLCASSLIGPYNEQFFGPGTRLTVL.

V usage is TRBV29-1 and J usage is TRBJ1-2; D possibly corresponds to TRBD1 (5 bases). Germline V CDR1 and CDR2: SQVTM, ANQGSEA. V lost 4 bases to trimming and J lost 3 bases, with 12 bases between them. This CDR3 contains 13 residues. In DNA, the CDR3 is TGCAGCGTTGCTCAGGGTGTAGACTATGGCTACACCTTC. This sequence encodes CSVAQGVDYGYTF.

The chain recombines TRBV15 with TRBJ1-2, with D uncertain. Per the germline V gene, CDR1 is LNHNV and CDR2 is YYDKDF (reference sequence). The CDR3 loop spans 14 amino acids. Trimming took off 2 bases at V and 5 bases at J, with 12 bases between the two ends. The CDR3 DNA follows: TGTGCCACCAGCAGACGTTCCCCAGAGTATGGCTACACCTTC. Its protein product is CATSRRSPEYGYTF.

The chain carries TRBV7-2 and TRBJ1-1; no clear D. The germline V and J ends were trimmed by 5 bases and 3 bases, with 13 bases remaining between them. This CDR3 has 14 residues. Germline V gene lookup returns CDR1 SGHTA and CDR2 FQGNSA. CDR3 bases: TGTGCCAGCAGCGAAGACGGGCCGTACACTGAAGCTTTCTTT. It translates to CASSEDGPYTEAFF.

The V gene is TRBV20-1, the J gene TRBJ2-7; 8 positions match TRBD1. V lost 6 bases and J lost 3; bases outside the gene matches: 7. The CDR3 covers 13 residues. Per the germline V gene, CDR1 is DFQATT and CDR2 is SNEGSKA (reference sequence). The CDR3 DNA follows: TGCAGTGCCCTGGGACAGGCGATCTACGAGCAGTACTTC. This encodes CSALGQAIYEQYF.

The chain joins TRBV12-5 to TRBJ2-1; 9 nucleotides line up with TRBD2. CDR3 size: 12 residues. The germline V gene has CDR1 LGHNT and CDR2 FRNRAP. Trimming took 4 bases from V and 10 from J; bases not matched to a gene: 2. The CDR3 reads CASGWTSAEQFF. In DNA form, the CDR3 reads TGTGCTAGTGGTTGGACTAGCGCCGAGCAGTTCTTC.

This clonotype was recorded a few times. V usage is TRBV6-5 and J usage is TRBJ2-3, with 9 bases lining up with TRBD2. V was pared by 4 bases and J by 11 bases, with 7 bases of the junction left unmatched. Per the germline V gene, CDR1 is MNHEY and CDR2 is SVGAGI. This CDR3 has 13 amino acids. CDR3 amino acids: CASSLSSGIVQYF. For the CDR3, the DNA is TGTGCCAGCAGTTTGTCTAGCGGGATTGTGCAGTATTTT.